This T cell receptor (beta chain) was recovered during a study of regulatory T cells in long-lasting Graves disease. Trimming stripped 1 base from V and 3 bases from J, with 10 bases between. Germline CDR1 SGHTS, CDR2 YDEGEE. There are 14 residues in the CDR3. Building of the TCR beta libraries involved iRepertoire HTBI primers and Arm-PCR of CDR3 regions. TCRdb re-called the multiplex PCR reads through MiXCR, storing one row per CDR3 protein. The sample lists approximately 350,000 distinct CDR3 sequences, approximately 12% occurring once. Time point here: newly diagnosed GD, antithyroid drugs for less than 3 months. TCR sequences were obtained from RNA taken from PBMCs. In this sample, this clonotype turned up many times. In addition, the sample was reused for a study of T cells in Graves' hyperthyroidism and ophthalmopathy.

The chain combines TRBV5-8 with TRBJ1-2, with no clear D. The receptor was isolated from a woman between 18 and 29 years old with Graves disease. Source: peripheral blood mononuclear cells (PBMCs), taken at new diagnosis, from a patient treated with antithyroid drugs. CDR3 bases: TGTGCCAGCAGCTTGAGAGTGAATGACTATGGCTACACCTTC. This codes for CASSLRVNDYGYTF. The full variable domain, its missing parts supplied by reference TRBV5-8 and TRBJ1-2, is EAGVTQSPTHLIKTRGQQATLRCSPISGHTSVYWYQQALGLGLQFLLWYDEGEERNRGNFPPRFSGRQFPNYSSELNVNALELEDSALYLCASSLRVNDYGYTFGSGTRLTVV.